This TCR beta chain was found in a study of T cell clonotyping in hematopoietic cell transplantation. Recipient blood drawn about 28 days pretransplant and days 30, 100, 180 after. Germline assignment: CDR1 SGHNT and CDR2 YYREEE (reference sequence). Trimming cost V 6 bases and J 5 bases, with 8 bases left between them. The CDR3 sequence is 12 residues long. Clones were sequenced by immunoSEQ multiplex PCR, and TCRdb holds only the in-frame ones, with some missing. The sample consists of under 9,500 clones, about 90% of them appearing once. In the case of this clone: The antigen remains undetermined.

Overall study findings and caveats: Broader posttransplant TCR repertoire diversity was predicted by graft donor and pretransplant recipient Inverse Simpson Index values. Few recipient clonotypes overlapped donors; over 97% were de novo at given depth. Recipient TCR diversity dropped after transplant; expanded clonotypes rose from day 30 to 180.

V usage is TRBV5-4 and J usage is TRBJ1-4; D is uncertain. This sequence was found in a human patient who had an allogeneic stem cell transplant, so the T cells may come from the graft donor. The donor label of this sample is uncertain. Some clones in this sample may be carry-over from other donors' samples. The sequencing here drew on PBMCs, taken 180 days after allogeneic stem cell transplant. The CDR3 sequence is CASKGENEKLFF. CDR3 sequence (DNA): TGTGCCAGCAAAGGAGAAAATGAAAAACTGTTTTTT.